These 24 T cell receptor beta chains came from one sample sequenced in a study of Ad26.COV2.S vaccination and SARS-CoV-2 variants. Only in-frame clones appear in the TCRdb table, and some are missing; sequencing was by immunoSEQ multiplex PCR. The table lists 300,000 to 350,000 clones, 85% to 90% of them singletons, with 5% in the top ten. Treatment described: 19 received Ad26.COV2.S at low or high dose, single or two shots; roughly five received placebo; per-sample allocation not given. Collection of samples fell on day 63 after the first vaccine or placebo injection. Here the sequenced sample was peripheral blood, taken in a trial of Ad26.COV2.S vaccine versus placebo. The receptor source for this set is a person aged 18-65 years who received the Ad26.COV2.S COVID-19 vaccine or a placebo.

This clone has only one observation. This CDR3 is CATSRSEFYEQYF. DNA for the CDR3: TGTGCCACCTCGCGGTCGGAATTTTACGAGCAGTACTTC. The rearrangement joins TRBV6-5 to TRBJ2-7; no definite D call. The CDR3 consists of 13 residues. V dropped 10 bases and J dropped 4 bases, with 17 bases sitting between them. Germline-derived CDR1 and CDR2 are MNHEY and SVGAGI.

J is TRBJ2-7 and V is TRBV27; 11 nucleotides match TRBD2. The junction had 7 bases not matched to a gene; V was cut back by 2 bases and J by 1 base. Germline CDR1 is MNHEY and CDR2 is SMNVEV (reference sequence). This CDR3 contains 17 residues. CDR3 DNA: TGTGCCAGCAGTTTAGCTAGCGGGAGGCGTTTTTCCTACGAGCAGTACTTC. Protein product: CASSLASGRRFSYEQYF.

The CDR3 loop is CSASSRVVYNEQFF. The DNA of the CDR3 is TGCAGTGCTAGTTCCCGGGTCGTCTACAATGAGCAGTTCTTC. The rearrangement links TRBV20-1 to TRBJ2-1; D ambiguous. The CDR3 length is 14 residues. Germline CDR1 DFQATT, CDR2 SNEGSKA (reference sequence). Trimming took 3 bases from V and 3 from J, leaving 12 bases between them.

This chain joins TRBV12-5 and TRBJ1-3, with unresolved D. V was pared by 3 bases and J by 0 bases, with 3 bases between. The germline gives CDR1 LGHNT, CDR2 FRNRAP. The CDR3 loop spans 13 amino acids. The CDR3 nucleotides read TGTGCTAGTGGTTTCAGCTCTGGAAACACCATATATTTT. Translated: CASGFSSGNTIYF.

The chain joins TRBV4-3 to TRBJ1-1; D is uncertain. This CDR3 region has 15 residues. The V end lost 1 base, the J end lost 0 bases, and 9 bases lay between the germline ends. CDR1 and CDR2 (germline): LGHNA, YSLEER. The CDR3 loop is CASSQGAYMNTEAFF. The CDR3 DNA follows: TGCGCCAGCAGCCAAGGTGCTTACATGAACACTGAAGCTTTCTTT.

This clone was counted once. This chain links TRBV7-9 with TRBJ2-7; TRBD1 agrees at 8 bases. Germline V gives CDR1 SEHNR, CDR2 FQNEAQ (reference sequence). The CDR3 has 15 amino acids. V trimming: 5 bases; J trimming: 3 bases; junction bases outside the gene matches: 9. CDR3 sequence (DNA): TGTGCCAGCAGCCCCGGGGGACAGGCAGGCTACGAGCAGTACTTC. Encoded protein: CASSPGGQAGYEQYF.

The chain is built from TRBV4-3 and TRBJ1-4, with D possibly matching TRBD1 (5 bases). Germline CDR1 and CDR2: LGHNA and YSLEER. The CDR3 totals 15 residues. Trimming shortened V by 0 bases and J by 10 bases, and 15 bases separated the two germline ends. The CDR3 sequence: CASSQEGQGRRKLFF. As DNA, the CDR3 is TGCGCCAGCAGCCAAGAAGGGCAGGGACGGCGAAAACTGTTTTTT.

This sequence joins TRBV15 and TRBJ2-5; 15 bases align to TRBD2. V lost 1 base and J lost 4; bases outside the gene matches: 7. CDR1 is LNHNV and CDR2 is YYDKDF in the germline V gene (reference sequence). The CDR3 is made up of 18 amino acids. CDR3 nucleotide sequence: TGTGCCACCAGCAGAGTGGGACTAGCGGGGGGAGAGGGAGAGACCCAGTACTTC. As protein: CATSRVGLAGGEGETQYF.

The chain combines TRBV29-1 with TRBJ1-2; D call uncertain. CDR3 size: 12 residues. Germline V gene sequence: CDR1 SQVTM, CDR2 ANQGSEA. V dropped 1 base and J dropped 3 bases, with 6 bases sitting between them. The CDR3 here is CSVEGTDYGYTF. CDR3 nucleotide sequence: TGCAGCGTTGAAGGGACGGACTATGGCTACACCTTC. Variable domain in full (rest from reference TRBV29-1 and TRBJ1-2): SAVISQKPSRDICQRGTSLTIQCQVDSQVTMMFWYRQQPGQSLTLIATANQGSEATYESGFVIDKFPISRPNLTFSTLTVSNMSPEDSSIYLCSVEGTDYGYTFGSGTRLTVV.

The J gene is TRBJ1-6, the V gene TRBV5-5; a possible D gene is TRBD1 (5 bases). V lost 2 bases and J 7 bases, leaving 16 bases between the germline ends. CDR1 and CDR2 from the germline V gene are SGHKS and YYEKEE (reference sequence). This CDR3 has 16 residues. CDR3 sequence (DNA): TGTGCCAGCAGCTTTCTGGACAAGGCGAGAAATTCACCCCTCCACTTT. This codes for CASSFLDKARNSPLHF.

CDR3 loop: CASSRGQVNNSPLHF. The CDR3 DNA reads as TGTGCCAGCAGTCGGGGACAGGTTAACAATTCACCCCTCCACTTT. This rearrangement joins TRBV6-5 to TRBJ1-6, with 8 bases that match TRBD1. V lost 5 bases and J lost 7; bases outside the gene matches: 7. In germline, CDR1 is MNHEY, CDR2 SVGAGI. CDR3 length: 15 amino acids.

A single count supports this clone. CDR3 residues: CATSRDRGRAGELFF. In nucleotides, the CDR3 is TGTGCCACCAGCAGAGACAGGGGGCGCGCCGGGGAGCTGTTTTTT. The chain uses TRBV15 and TRBJ2-2; 8 bases line up with TRBD1. J lost 6 bases, V lost 0 bases, and 3 bases had no gene match. This CDR3 has 15 residues. The germline V gene encodes CDR1 LNHNV and CDR2 YYDKDF (reference sequence).

This clone was found a few times. The chain recombines TRBV28 with TRBJ1-3, with 10 bases matching TRBD1. Germline V gene data show CDR1 as MDHEN and CDR2 as SYDVKM. V was pared by 7 bases and J by 2 bases, with 14 bases of the junction left unmatched. There are 18 residues in the CDR3. The CDR3 DNA reads TGTGCCAGCACCGATTGGGGGGCGGGACAGGGGACTGGAAACACCATATATTTT. It is translated as CASTDWGAGQGTGNTIYF.

The CDR3 sequence is CASSLLQGGYGYTF. CDR3 in DNA: TGTGCCAGCAGCTTACTACAGGGGGGCTATGGCTACACCTTC. J is TRBJ1-2 and V is TRBV7-9, with 8 nucleotides matching TRBD1. After removal of 2 bases from V and 4 bases from J, the junction contained 3 bases not matched to a gene. CDR3 length: 14 residues. Per germline, CDR1 SEHNR and CDR2 FQNEAQ (reference sequence).

The chain joins TRBV18 to TRBJ2-1; 8 nucleotides match TRBD2. This CDR3 has 16 amino acids. Per the germline V gene, CDR1 is KGHSH and CDR2 is LQKENI. V dropped 4 bases and J dropped 7; count of bases not matched to a gene: 12. In DNA form, the CDR3 reads TGTGCCAGCTCACTCCTACCGGGACCGGGGGGGAATGAGCAGTTCTTC. This codes for CASSLLPGPGGNEQFF.

This sequence joins TRBV3-1 (or the pseudogene TRBV3-2) and TRBJ2-1; TRBD2 is a possible D gene (6 bases). V lost 4 bases and J lost 10, with 14 bases in between. There are 13 residues in the CDR3. CDR1 LGHDT and CDR2 YNNKEL come from the germline V gene (reference sequence). The chain's CDR3 is CASSPESGYEQFF. For the CDR3, the DNA is TGTGCCAGCAGCCCCGAGAGCGGGTACGAGCAGTTCTTC.

This chain uses TRBV9 with TRBJ1-1; D gene ambiguous. The CDR3 contains 15 residues. The V gene lost 7 bases and the J gene lost 4 bases, with 20 bases spanning the gap. CDR1 and CDR2 (germline): SGDLS, YYNGEE. The CDR3 nucleotides are TGTGCCAGCTCCCGCGCCGACGGTAGCCTCACTGAAGCTTTCTTT. Translated, it gives CASSRADGSLTEAFF.

The chain employs TRBV7-9 and TRBJ2-3; D unresolved. The CDR3 is 13 residues long. Between the trimmed V and J ends, which lost 5 bases and 3 bases, there was a span of 9 bases. CDR1 and CDR2 from the germline V gene are SEHNR and FQNEAQ (reference sequence). The CDR3 DNA reads as TGTGCCAGCAGCGGATGGACGACAGATACGCAGTATTTT. Translating it yields CASSGWTTDTQYF. Variable domain in full (rest from reference TRBV7-9 and TRBJ2-3): DTGVSQNPRHKITKRGQNVTFRCDPISEHNRLYWYRQTLGQGPEFLTYFQNEAQLEKSRLLSDRFSAERPKGSFSTLEIQRTEQGDSAMYLCASSGWTTDTQYFGPGTRLTVL.

The rearrangement uses TRBV5-1 and TRBJ1-1; possibly TRBD1 for D (6 bases). The CDR3 is 18 residues long. V was cut by 0 bases and J by 0 bases, with 18 bases left in between. Per the germline V gene, CDR1 is SGHRS and CDR2 is YFSETQ. DNA of the CDR3: TGCGCCAGCAGCTTGGAATTTCCAGGGGCCGGATTGAACACTGAAGCTTTCTTT. It encodes CASSLEFPGAGLNTEAFF.

A note on this clone: This CDR3 fails to terminate in the conserved phenylalanine or tryptophan, so it likely reflects a read error. Because the CDR3's place on the DNA is in doubt, the DNA is left out and the CDR3 is given as listed by TCRdb. The J gene is TRBJ1-3, the V gene TRBV6-8. Germline-derived CDR1 and CDR2 are MNHGY and SAAAGT. Ends included, the CDR3 has 12 residues. CDR3 region: CASSYPGPYSLV.

The J gene is TRBJ1-5, the V gene TRBV29-1, with TRBD1 matching 9 bases. The CDR3 is 13 amino acids. Germline CDR1 and CDR2: SQVTM and ANQGSEA. The junction had 6 bases not matched to a gene; V was cut back by 5 bases and J by 7 bases. CDR3 bases: TGCAGCGTTACAGGGGGCGCGGGGCAGCCCCAGCATTTT. Amino acids: CSVTGGAGQPQHF.

This chain uses TRBV19 with TRBJ2-7; D may be TRBD2 (5 bases). The V and J ends lost 4 bases and 3 bases respectively, with 13 bases between them. CDR1 is LNHDA and CDR2 is SQIVND in the germline V gene (reference sequence). The CDR3 contains 14 residues. DNA for the CDR3: TGTGCCAGTAGTAGCGGCATTGACTACTACGAGCAGTACTTC. Protein: CASSSGIDYYEQYF.

The chain recombines TRBV19 with TRBJ1-2, with 8 bases that match TRBD1. After removal of 3 bases from V and 3 bases from J, the junction contained 6 bases not matched to a gene. Germline V lookup: CDR1 LNHDA, CDR2 SQIVND (reference sequence). The CDR3 runs to 15 residues. The CDR3, as DNA: TGTGCCAGTAGTATTCCCGGACAGGGTGACTATGGCTACACCTTC. It is translated as CASSIPGQGDYGYTF.

This clone was counted only a few times. This chain uses TRBV12-3 or TRBV12-4 with TRBJ1-5; D not resolved. Trimming removed 3 bases at V and 7 bases at J, with 10 bases between. The CDR3 consists of 13 residues. CDR3 bases: TGTGCCAGCAGTTTCGGTTTGAGCCAGCCCCAGCATTTT. It encodes CASSFGLSQPQHF.